This TCR beta chain was sequenced in a study of shared clonotypes between healthy human individuals. Overall study findings and caveats: Clonotypes which were not shared had lower generation probabilities than clonotypes that all four donors shared.

Positive CCR7 selection of CD45RO-negative cells yielded the naive CD8 cells, and terminally differentiated effector memory CD45RA+ cells were excluded. Several immunoSEQ plates received, in even portions, the genomic DNA of each subset. The assay was immunoSEQ multiplex PCR, and TCRdb's table has in-frame clones only and misses some. The repertoire has about 2.2 million clones, roughly 93% of them found once; the top ten carry less than 2%. This clone was observed once. Its antigen is as yet unknown. This receptor was identified in a man aged 18 to 35 in good health. Some clones in this sample may be carry-over from other donors' samples. Sequences were obtained from naive CD8+ T cells from PBMCs.

CDR3 nucleotides: TGCGCCAGCAGCCAAGCCCGGACTTCTGGGGAGACCCAGTACTTC. It specifies CASSQARTSGETQYF. The chain carries TRBV4-1 and TRBJ2-5; weak D call: TRBD2 (5 bases). Germline loops: CDR1 MGHRA, CDR2 YSYEKL. V was clipped by 1 base and J by 5 bases, with 14 bases between them. CDR3 length: 15 residues.